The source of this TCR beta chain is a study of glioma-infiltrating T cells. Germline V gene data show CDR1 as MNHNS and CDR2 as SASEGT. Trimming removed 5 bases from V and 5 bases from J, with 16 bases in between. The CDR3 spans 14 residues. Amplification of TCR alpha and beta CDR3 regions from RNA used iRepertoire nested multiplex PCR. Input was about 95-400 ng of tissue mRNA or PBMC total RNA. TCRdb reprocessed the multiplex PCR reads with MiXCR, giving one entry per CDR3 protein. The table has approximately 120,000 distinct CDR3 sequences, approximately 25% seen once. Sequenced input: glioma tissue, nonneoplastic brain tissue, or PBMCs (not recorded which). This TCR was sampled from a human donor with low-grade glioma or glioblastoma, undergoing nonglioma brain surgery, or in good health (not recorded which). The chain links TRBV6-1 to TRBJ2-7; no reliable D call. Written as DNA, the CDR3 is TGTGCCAGCAGTCCCCGGCAGATTAGTCACGAGCAGTACTTC. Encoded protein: CASSPRQISHEQYF.